This section outlines one T cell receptor (beta chain) sequence together with its context. Here immunoSEQ multiplex PCR was the method, and the copy in TCRdb shows in-frame clones only, minus some. The top ten hold less than 2% of the sample, which has 97,000 or so clones, 90% seen once. With 5 bases removed from V and 4 bases from J, the gap between germline ends came to 18 bases. The germline V gene encodes CDR1 LNHDA and CDR2 SQIVND (reference sequence). The CDR3 spans 16 residues. The sample belongs to a study of blood T cell repertoires in COVID-19. Study details: The cDNA or gDNA used as material had been derived from T cells, B-cell-depleted T cells, or PBMCs.

Sequencing input: peripheral blood. This receptor was identified in a man in his sixties with acute or convalescent COVID-19. The genes are TRBV19 and TRBJ2-1; D is perhaps TRBD2 (5 bases). The CDR3 sequence: CASSGPGLAPYNEQFF. CDR3 bases: TGTGCCAGTAGTGGACCCGGGCTAGCACCGTACAATGAGCAGTTCTTC.